The present TCR beta chain was sequenced within a study of blood T cell repertoires in COVID-19. Looking at the study overall: T cells, B-cell-depleted T cells, or PBMCs provided the cDNA or gDNA that served as material.

The CDR3 consists of 14 residues. Germline V lookup: CDR1 LGHDT, CDR2 YNNKEL (reference sequence). V lost 4 bases and J 6 bases, leaving 15 bases between the germline ends. Sequencing used immunoSEQ multiplex PCR; TCRdb keeps in-frame clones, though not all of them. Counted here are hundreds of thousands of clones, about nine tenths occurring once; the ten biggest clones make up 1.4%. This clone was seen more than once but under ten times. The sequenced sample was peripheral blood. This receptor was taken from a woman in her thirties with active or convalescent COVID-19. This chain links TRBV3-1 (or the pseudogene TRBV3-2) with TRBJ1-2; D is unresolved. The CDR3 sequence: CASSPRVGGHGYTF. The CDR3 nucleotides read TGTGCCAGCAGCCCCCGGGTCGGCGGCCATGGCTACACCTTC.